These T cell receptor beta chains were read from a single sample in a study of T-cell memory formation after mild COVID-19. TCRdb called the 5' RACE reads again in MiXCR, with one record for every CDR3 protein. The sample shows roughly 200,000 distinct CDR3 sequences, around 8.8% of them seen only once. Source material: PBMCs or a T cell subset sorted from them (not recorded which). The receptor source for this set is a man aged 18-30 years who had mild COVID-19 (a few samples of this study predate the infection). Cell type and time point are not known. Both conserved end residues are part of each CDR3. Each record gives: V gene, CDR3 length, J gene, D gene, clone size, CDR3 DNA, CDR3 protein. A D gene is named only where the DNA matches it firmly. Only part of the rows carry a size: once, few, many, or a class if the clone is expanded.

TRBV15	14	TRBJ2-4	TRBD1	NA	TGTGCCACCAGCAGAGACCGGGACAGGGGCATTCAGTACTTC	CATSRDRDRGIQYF
TRBV7-9	15	TRBJ2-2	TRBD1	NA	TGTGCCAGCAGCCCATGGACAGGGTACACCGGGGAGCTGTTTTTT	CASSPWTGYTGELFF
TRBV4-3	17	TRBJ2-5	NA	few	TGCGCCAGCAGCCAAGTGCGTAGCGGTAATTTAGGAGAGACCCAGTACTTC	CASSQVRSGNLGETQYF
TRBV6-2/TRBV6-3	13	TRBJ1-1	NA	few	TGTGCCAGCAGTTATCTGGTGAACACTGAAGCTTTCTTT	CASSYLVNTEAFF
TRBV20-1	16	TRBJ2-3	TRBD2	many	TGCAGTGCTCCCCCGACTAGCGGGGGGGGAACAGATACGCAGTATTTT	CSAPPTSGGGTDTQYF
TRBV7-8	15	TRBJ2-5	NA	many	TGTGCCAGCAGCTTAGTCCCTCGGATGCAAGAGACCCAGTACTTC	CASSLVPRMQETQYF
TRBV3-1	13	TRBJ2-7	NA	NA	TGTGCCAGCAGCCAAGCCCCGATCGGGGAGCAGTACTTC	CASSQAPIGEQYF
TRBV5-1	14	TRBJ1-4	NA	few	TGCGCCAGCAGCTTGTCAGGGACTAATGAAAAACTGTTTTTT	CASSLSGTNEKLFF
TRBV7-9	15	TRBJ1-3	TRBD1	NA	TGTGCCAGCAGCACCGGACAGGGCTCTGGAAACACCATATATTTT	CASSTGQGSGNTIYF
TRBV6-5	17	TRBJ1-3	NA	many	TGTGCCAGCAGTTACCTGGAGGAGTACTTCTCTGGAAACACCATATATTTT	CASSYLEEYFSGNTIYF
TRBV20-1	14	TRBJ2-3	TRBD1	many	TGCAGTGCTAGGGTCGGACAGGACACAGATACGCAGTATTTT	CSARVGQDTDTQYF
TRBV20-1	13	TRBJ2-1	TRBD1	many	TGCAGTTCGCCTGACAGGGTAGGCGATGAGCAGTTCTTC	CSSPDRVGDEQFF
TRBV20-1	12	TRBJ2-3	TRBD2	many	TGCAGTGGGGGGGGGAACACAGATACGCAGTATTTT	CSGGGNTDTQYF
TRBV7-9	15	TRBJ2-2	NA	NA	TGTGCCAGCAGCTTTTCGGGGACGAACACCGGGGAGCTGTTTTTT	CASSFSGTNTGELFF
TRBV9	15	TRBJ2-5	NA	NA	TGTGCCAGCAGCGTAGGGGGGAGACACCAAGAGACCCAGTACTTC	CASSVGGRHQETQYF
TRBV7-7	18	TRBJ1-5	NA	few	TGTGCCAGCAGCTTAGTGTTACGGACTTTAGGGTCCAATCAGCCCCAGCATTTT	CASSLVLRTLGSNQPQHF
TRBV7-9	14	TRBJ1-5	NA	NA	TGTGCCAGCAGCTTAGGGGCAGGGCCCCAGCCCCAGCATTTT	CASSLGAGPQPQHF
TRBV29-1	15	TRBJ2-1	NA	few	TGCAGCGTCGCGGGATTTATTGGGATTTACAATGAGCAGTTCTTC	CSVAGFIGIYNEQFF
TRBV25-1	13	TRBJ2-2	NA	few	TGTGCCAGCAGTGAAAACCTGGCCGGGGAGCTGTTTTTT	CASSENLAGELFF
TRBV4-1	15	TRBJ2-2	TRBD1	few	TGCGCCAGCAGCCGCCTACCTCAGGGGGCCGGGGAGCTGTTTTTT	CASSRLPQGAGELFF
TRBV4-3	16	TRBJ2-2	NA	NA	TGCGCCAGCAGCCAAGGCAAAGGACAGAGAACCGGGGAGCTGTTTTTT	CASSQGKGQRTGELFF
TRBV12-3/TRBV12-4	14	TRBJ2-5	NA	few	TGTGCCAGCAGTACGATGTCTTTTCAGGAGACCCAGTACTTC	CASSTMSFQETQYF
TRBV4-3	16	TRBJ2-5	TRBD2	few	TGCGCCAGCAGCCAAGCCGGCGGTCTAGCGGGGGTGACCCAGTACTTC	CASSQAGGLAGVTQYF
TRBV20-1	10	TRBJ1-1	TRBD1	NA	TGCAGTGCTACAGGGGGTCAAGCTTTCTTT	CSATGGQAFF
TRBV7-6	12	TRBJ2-5	NA	NA	TGTGCCAGCAGCATAAACCAAGAGACCCAGTACTTC	CASSINQETQYF
TRBV6-2/TRBV6-3	13	TRBJ1-5	NA	NA	TGTGCCAGTACGGGGGACGGCAATCAGCCCCAGCATTTT	CASTGDGNQPQHF
TRBV7-2	15	TRBJ2-7	TRBD1	NA	TGTGCCAGCAGCGTTTCAGGGGGCTCTGGGTACGAGCAGTACTTC	CASSVSGGSGYEQYF
TRBV20-1	16	TRBJ2-6	NA	NA	TGCAGTGCTAGAGATCCCAGTTTCCATGGGGCCAACGTCCTGACTTTC	CSARDPSFHGANVLTF
TRBV3-1	13	TRBJ2-7	NA	many	TGTGCCAGCAGCCCTACTCCGACAGGTATAAAGTACTTC	CASSPTPTGIKYF
TRBV6-5	14	TRBJ2-3	NA	NA	TGTGCCAGCAGTCTTACTACGCGCACAGATACGCAGTATTTT	CASSLTTRTDTQYF
TRBV2	14	TRBJ2-1	NA	many	TGTGCCAGCCGCCTATGGGGGGAGGACAATGAGCAGTTCTTC	CASRLWGEDNEQFF
TRBV5-1	14	TRBJ1-4	NA	many	TGCGCCAGCAGCTTCAGGGGCACTAATGAAAAACTGTTTTTT	CASSFRGTNEKLFF
TRBV12-3/TRBV12-4	12	TRBJ2-7	NA	NA	TGTGCCAGCGGGGGACCATCTTACGAGCAGTACTTC	CASGGPSYEQYF
TRBV25-1	14	TRBJ2-3	NA	NA	TGTGCCAGCAGTGAATGGGGGGGCACAGATACGCAGTATTTT	CASSEWGGTDTQYF
TRBV3-1	16	TRBJ1-6	NA	NA	TGTGCCAGCAGCCCTTCCAGGACCCCGGGGAATTCACCCCTCCACTTT	CASSPSRTPGNSPLHF